The T cell receptor beta chain under discussion was sequenced for a study of identical twins. The study, taken as a whole, reports: Among beta out-of-frame sequences, excess sharing between twins appeared weaker.

The V end was cut by 3 bases, the J end by 0 bases, with 10 bases between. Germline V gene data show CDR1 as SGDLS and CDR2 as YYNGEE. This CDR3 spans 16 amino acids. To note about this clonotype: Antigen unknown.

Addition of a universal primer site occurred through template switching, and cDNA carried unique molecular identifiers. TCRdb analysed the 5' RACE reads with MiXCR anew, one entry per CDR3 protein. Of about 690,000 distinct CDR3 sequences in the sample, roughly 20% are singletons; the top ten hold approximately 4.5%. Another study also made use of these data, one on T cells expressing NK-cell markers.

The sequenced material came from PBMCs. This chain uses TRBV9 with TRBJ2-6; unclear D gene. This clonotype was sampled from a woman between 18 and 29 years old in good health. The CDR3 reads CASSASHSSGANVLTF. CDR3 in DNA: TGTGCCAGCAGCGCTTCCCACAGCTCTGGGGCCAACGTCCTGACTTTC.